This TCR beta chain came from a study of blood T cell repertoires in COVID-19. Looking at the study overall: Collection of acute and convalescent COVID-19 samples took place in the United States, Italy and Spain. Sample material is recorded as cDNA or gDNA derived from T cells, B-cell-depleted T cells, or PBMCs.

Under the authors' procedure: Amplified reference gene primers provided the basis for estimating nucleated cell counts. Sequencing was performed with immunoSEQ multiplex PCR; in TCRdb, only in-frame clones are kept and a portion is missing. Clone size and V and J calls were adopted from that table, with D and trimming inferred from the DNA. The sample comprises 200,000 to 250,000 clones, 65% to 85% of which are singletons, and about 10% rests with the top ten. This clone has just one count. Trimming left V 5 bases short and J 0 bases short, with 7 bases between. CDR1 and CDR2 (germline): SNHLY, FYNNEI. CDR3 length: 13 amino acids.

The sequence was collected from a woman of 80 years or more with acute or convalescent COVID-19. The sequenced material came from peripheral blood. The genes are TRBV2 and TRBJ1-2; D gene uncertain. The CDR3 sequence: CASSQEANYGYTF. The CDR3 DNA reads TGTGCCAGCAGTCAGGAAGCTAACTATGGCTACACCTTC. Full variable domain (remainder filled in from reference TRBV2 and TRBJ1-2): EPEVTQTPSHQVTQMGQEVILRCVPISNHLYFYWYRQILGQKVEFLVSFYNNEISEKSEIFDDQFSVERPDGSNFTLKIRSTKLEDSAMYFCASSQEANYGYTFGSGTRLTVV.